Each of the 20 T cell receptor beta chains below was sequenced from the same sample in a study of Ad26.COV2.S vaccination and SARS-CoV-2 variants. Repertoires were generated with immunoSEQ multiplex PCR, while TCRdb's copy carries only in-frame clones and drops some. The repertoire holds approximately 300,000 clones, with roughly 80% as singletons. Specified treatment: some 19 received Ad26.COV2.S at low or high dose, single or two shots; roughly five received placebo; per-sample allocation not given. Repertoires come from day 63 after the first vaccine or placebo injection. The source was peripheral blood, collected in a trial of Ad26.COV2.S vaccine versus placebo. Every receptor here comes from a person between 18 and 65 years old who received the Ad26.COV2.S COVID-19 vaccine or a placebo.

The genes are TRBV5-4 and TRBJ2-5; TRBD2 might be the D (6 bases). The CDR3 contains 14 residues. Trimming cost V 4 bases and J 0 bases, with 10 bases left between them. Germline CDR1 reads SGHNT; CDR2 reads YYREEE (reference sequence). CDR3 sequence reads: CASSPLANQETQYF. CDR3 nucleotides: TGTGCCAGCAGCCCGCTAGCGAACCAAGAGACCCAGTACTTC.

This rearrangement joins TRBV12-3 or TRBV12-4 to TRBJ2-5; 9 bases fit TRBD2. The CDR3 is made up of 13 amino acids. V lost 6 bases, J lost 2 bases, and 1 base stayed unmatched. DNA of the CDR3: TGTGCCAGCAGGCTAGCGGGGCAAGAGACCCAGTACTTC. Protein product: CASRLAGQETQYF.

The genes are TRBV5-1 and TRBJ2-7; 7 bases line up with TRBD1. Trimming took 4 bases from V and 2 from J; bases not matched to a gene: 9. CDR1 and CDR2 (germline): SGHRS, YFSETQ. The CDR3 spans 15 residues. The CDR3 is CASSPNRGLTYEQYF. The CDR3 nucleotides read TGCGCCAGCAGCCCCAACAGGGGCCTCACCTACGAGCAGTACTTC.

This sequence joins TRBV15 and TRBJ1-5, with D maybe TRBD1 (6 bases). Trimming took off 5 bases at V and 3 bases at J, with 11 bases between the two ends. Germline CDR1 LNHNV, CDR2 YYDKDF (reference sequence). The CDR3 has 14 residues. CDR3 bases: TGTGCCACCAGCCCCGACAGGATCAATCAGCCCCAGCATTTT. This encodes CATSPDRINQPQHF.

V and J are TRBV14 and TRBJ1-6; D is perhaps TRBD1 (6 bases). Trimming removed 2 bases at V and 9 bases at J, with 14 bases between. Germline V gene lookup returns CDR1 SGHDN and CDR2 FVKESK. CDR3 length: 15 residues. The CDR3 loop is CASSQTGTGASPLHF. Written as DNA, the CDR3 is TGTGCCAGCAGCCAAACAGGGACGGGGGCTTCACCCCTCCACTTT.

The J gene is TRBJ2-5, the V gene TRBV7-9; 11 nucleotides agree with TRBD1. There are 16 residues in the CDR3. Unmatched junction bases numbered 10, after V lost 5 bases and J lost 5 bases. Per germline, CDR1 SEHNR and CDR2 FQNEAQ (reference sequence). This CDR3 reads CASSAPGTGGWETQYF. As DNA, the CDR3 is TGTGCCAGCAGCGCGCCCGGGACAGGGGGTTGGGAGACCCAGTACTTC.

V is TRBV7-3 and J is TRBJ1-1, with 8 bases identical to TRBD1. V lost 5 bases and J lost 4; bases outside the gene matches: 3. Looked up from germline, CDR1 is SGHTA and CDR2 is FQGTGA. The CDR3 is made up of 13 amino acids. The CDR3 DNA reads as TGTGCCAGCAGCGGACAGGGTATCACTGAAGCTTTCTTT. The encoded protein is CASSGQGITEAFF. Based on the CDR3 plus reference TRBV7-3 and TRBJ1-1, the full variable domain is GAGVSQTPSNKVTEKGKYVELRCDPISGHTALYWYRQSLGQGPEFLIYFQGTGAADDSGLPNDRFFAVRPEGSVSTLKIQRTERGDSAVYLCASSGQGITEAFFGQGTRLTVV.

CDR3 sequence reads: CASSPQGQYRTDTQYF. CDR3 in DNA: TGTGCCAGCAGTCCCCAAGGACAGTATCGCACAGATACGCAGTATTTT. The V call is TRBV27, the J call TRBJ2-3, with a tentative D call TRBD1 (6 bases). V shed 5 bases and J shed 1 base, with 16 bases lying between them. Germline values: CDR1 MNHEY, CDR2 SMNVEV (reference sequence). The CDR3 has 16 amino acids.

The V and J genes are TRBV5-8 and TRBJ2-3; TRBD1 matches 7 bases. The V gene's germline CDR1 is SGHTS and CDR2 YDEGEE. This CDR3 is 17 amino acids long. Germline trimming cut 0 bases from V and 0 bases from J; bases unmatched to any gene: 7. For the CDR3, the DNA is TGTGCCAGCAGCTTGGCCCGGACAGGCTTAAGCACAGATACGCAGTATTTT. This gives the protein CASSLARTGLSTDTQYF.

The gene calls are TRBV5-1 and TRBJ1-1; D unclear. This CDR3 region has 15 residues. V lost 4 bases and J 1 base, leaving 14 bases between the germline ends. Germline CDR1 reads SGHRS; CDR2 reads YFSETQ. CDR3 nucleotide sequence: TGCGCCAGCAGCCGTATAGGGTTGGCGAACACTGAAGCTTTCTTT. As protein: CASSRIGLANTEAFF.

This chain links TRBV5-4 with TRBJ2-2; TRBD1 matches at 7 bases. V trimming: 6 bases; J trimming: 3 bases; junction bases outside the gene matches: 8. This CDR3 region has 15 residues. Germline CDR1 SGHNT, CDR2 YYREEE (reference sequence). DNA for the CDR3: TGTGCCAGCACCATAATTCAGGGGGACACCGGGGAGCTGTTTTTT. It codes for CASTIIQGDTGELFF.

The rearrangement uses TRBV6-5 and TRBJ2-1; possibly TRBD1 for D (5 bases). The CDR3 extends over 13 amino acids. CDR1 and CDR2 (germline): MNHEY, SVGAGI. V was shortened by 5 bases and J by 4 bases, with 9 bases between the two germline ends. CDR3: CASSRTKYNEQFF. DNA of the CDR3: TGTGCCAGCAGTAGGACAAAGTACAATGAGCAGTTCTTC.

The chain recombines TRBV27 with TRBJ1-1; tentatively, D is TRBD1 (5 bases). The CDR3 has 14 amino acids. CDR1 MNHEY and CDR2 SMNVEV come from the germline V gene (reference sequence). Trimming removed 5 bases from V and 0 bases from J, with 10 bases in between. CDR3 in amino acids: CASSTRQMNTEAFF. CDR3 sequence (DNA): TGTGCCAGCAGTACCCGACAGATGAACACTGAAGCTTTCTTT.

V gene TRBV18 combines with J gene TRBJ2-2; 9 bases align to TRBD1. Germline V gives CDR1 KGHSH, CDR2 LQKENI. Unmatched junction bases numbered 5, after V lost 6 bases and J lost 3 bases. The CDR3 has 15 residues. Written as DNA, the CDR3 is TGTGCCAGCTCCAGATGGACAGGGGACACCGGGGAGCTGTTTTTT. Its protein is CASSRWTGDTGELFF.

J is TRBJ1-5 and V is TRBV9; D might be TRBD1 (6 bases). The CDR3 has 15 amino acids. The germline V and J ends were trimmed by 3 bases and 5 bases, with 15 bases remaining between them. Germline-derived CDR1 and CDR2 are SGDLS and YYNGEE. Written as DNA, the CDR3 is TGTGCCAGCAGCGAGGGGGGAGGGGCGCATCAGCCCCAGCATTTT. Translating gives CASSEGGGAHQPQHF. The full variable domain, rest sourced from reference TRBV9 and TRBJ1-5, is DSGVTQTPKHLITATGQRVTLRCSPRSGDLSVYWYQQSLDQGLQFLIQYYNGEERAKGNILERFSAQQFPDLHSELNLSSLELGDSALYFCASSEGGGAHQPQHFGDGTRLSIL.

The genes are TRBV11-2 and TRBJ2-7, with 7 bases matching TRBD2. The trim removed 4 bases at V and 6 bases at J, leaving 9 bases unmatched. This CDR3 comprises 14 residues. Germline V lookup: CDR1 SGHAT, CDR2 FQNNGV. The CDR3 loop reads CASSSGGAGLEQYF. CDR3 nucleotide sequence: TGTGCCAGCAGCTCCGGAGGAGCGGGGCTCGAGCAGTACTTC.

The rearrangement uses TRBV4-2 and TRBJ2-3; D is unclear. In germline, CDR1 is LGHNA, CDR2 YNFKEQ. The CDR3 runs to 17 residues. V was shortened by 1 base and J by 2 bases, with 16 bases between the two germline ends. The CDR3 DNA reads as TGTGCCAGCAGCCAAGGGACCCTGGATACCGACACAGATACGCAGTATTTT. Translated: CASSQGTLDTDTDTQYF.

The chain has TRBV27 and TRBJ2-7, with D tentatively TRBD1 (5 bases). The CDR3 has 15 amino acids. Germline lookup yields CDR1 MNHEY and CDR2 SMNVEV (reference sequence). Trimming pared 2 bases from V and 7 bases from J, leaving 18 bases between. The CDR3 bases are TGTGCCAGCAGTTTAATTTACGATGGGGCGGAAGAGCAGTACTTC. Translated: CASSLIYDGAEEQYF.

The V gene is TRBV3-1 (or the pseudogene TRBV3-2), the J gene TRBJ2-1; TRBD2 aligns across 9 bases. Germline assignment: CDR1 LGHDT and CDR2 YNNKEL (reference sequence). J was trimmed by 9 bases and V by 0 bases; bases with no gene match: 12. The CDR3 covers 17 residues. DNA for the CDR3: TGTGCCAGCAGCCAAGATACGCGGGGGGGCGAGTTGCGTGAGCAGTTCTTC. This gives the protein CASSQDTRGGELREQFF.

J is TRBJ1-4 and V is TRBV6-5, with 9 bases aligning to TRBD1. Germline V gives CDR1 MNHEY, CDR2 SVGAGI. V lost 6 bases and J lost 6; bases outside the gene matches: 5. The CDR3 totals 14 residues. The CDR3 DNA reads TGTGCCAGCAGATCCGGACAGGGGCATGAAAAACTGTTTTTT. Its protein product is CASRSGQGHEKLFF.